This TCR beta chain is from a study of spatial heterogeneity in lung cancer. The overall study: After resection, follow-up PBMC samples were sequenced when available, at a median of about 26 months later.

TCRdb analysed the 5' RACE reads with MiXCR anew, one entry per CDR3 protein. The repertoire holds roughly 10,000 distinct CDR3 sequences, about 21% seen once, with about 41% in the top ten. Time point described: blood at routine non-recurrence follow-up after resection. Whole RNA, which was extracted from tumor, nontumor lung tissue or frozen PBMC, was sequenced without any cell sorting. The CDR3 sequence is 16 residues long. Germline CDR1 and CDR2: SEHNR and FQNEAQ (reference sequence). Trimming stripped 8 bases from V and 3 bases from J, with 23 bases between. The sequence was obtained from a male donor with early-stage non-small cell lung cancer. The sequencing used PBMCs, collected at follow-up. The chain carries TRBV7-9 and TRBJ2-7, with D perhaps TRBD1 (7 bases). The CDR3 DNA is TGTGCCAGCGGCCCGAATTTTAGACAGGGAGGCTACGAGCAGTACTTC. It is translated as CASGPNFRQGGYEQYF. The variable domain in full, completed from reference TRBV7-9 and TRBJ2-7, reads DTGVSQNPRHKITKRGQNVTFRCDPISEHNRLYWYRQTLGQGPEFLTYFQNEAQLEKSRLLSDRFSAERPKGSFSTLEIQRTEQGDSAMYLCASGPNFRQGGYEQYFGPGTRLTVT.